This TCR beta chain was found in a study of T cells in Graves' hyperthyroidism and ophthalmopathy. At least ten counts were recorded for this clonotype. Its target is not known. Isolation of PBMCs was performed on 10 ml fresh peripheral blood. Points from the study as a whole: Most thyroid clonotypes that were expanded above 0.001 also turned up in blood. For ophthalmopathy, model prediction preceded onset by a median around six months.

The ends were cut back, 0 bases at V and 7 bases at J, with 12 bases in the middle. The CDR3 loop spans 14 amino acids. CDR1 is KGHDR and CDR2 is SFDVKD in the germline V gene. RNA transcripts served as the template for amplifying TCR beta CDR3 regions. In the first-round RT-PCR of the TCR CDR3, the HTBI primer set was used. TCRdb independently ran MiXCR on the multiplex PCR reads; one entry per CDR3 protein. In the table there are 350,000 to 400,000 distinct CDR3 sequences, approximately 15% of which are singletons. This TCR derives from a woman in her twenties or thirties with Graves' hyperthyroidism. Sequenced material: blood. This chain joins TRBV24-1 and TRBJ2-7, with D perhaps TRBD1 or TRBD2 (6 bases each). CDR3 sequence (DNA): TGTGCCACCAGTGATTTGGAAAGAGGGGGGGAGCAGTACTTC. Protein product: CATSDLERGGEQYF.